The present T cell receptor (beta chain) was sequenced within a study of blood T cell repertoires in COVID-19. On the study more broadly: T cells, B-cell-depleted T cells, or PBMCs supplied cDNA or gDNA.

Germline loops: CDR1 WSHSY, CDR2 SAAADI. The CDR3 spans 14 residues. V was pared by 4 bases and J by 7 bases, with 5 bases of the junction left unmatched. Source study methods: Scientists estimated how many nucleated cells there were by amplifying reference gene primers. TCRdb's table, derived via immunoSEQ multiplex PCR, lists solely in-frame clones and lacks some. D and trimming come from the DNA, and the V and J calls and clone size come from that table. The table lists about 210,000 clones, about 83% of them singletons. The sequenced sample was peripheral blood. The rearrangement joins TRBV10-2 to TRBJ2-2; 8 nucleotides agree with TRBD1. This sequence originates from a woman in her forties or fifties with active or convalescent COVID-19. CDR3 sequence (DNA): TGCGCCAGCAGTGTCAGGGGGCAGGGCGGGGAGCTGTTTTTT. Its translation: CASSVRGQGGELFF.